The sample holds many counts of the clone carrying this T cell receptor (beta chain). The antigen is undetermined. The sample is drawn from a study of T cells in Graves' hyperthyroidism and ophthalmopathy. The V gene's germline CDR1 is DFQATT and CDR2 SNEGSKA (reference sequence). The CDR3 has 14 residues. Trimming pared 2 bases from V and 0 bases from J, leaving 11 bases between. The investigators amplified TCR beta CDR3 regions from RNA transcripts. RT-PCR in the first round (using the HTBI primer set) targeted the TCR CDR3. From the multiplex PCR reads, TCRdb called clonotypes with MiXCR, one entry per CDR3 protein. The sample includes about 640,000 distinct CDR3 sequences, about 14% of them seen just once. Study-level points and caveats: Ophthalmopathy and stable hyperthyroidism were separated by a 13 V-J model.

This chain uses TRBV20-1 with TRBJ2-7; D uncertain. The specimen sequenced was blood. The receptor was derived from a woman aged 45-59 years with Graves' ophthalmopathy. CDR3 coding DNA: TGCAGTGCTAGATGGACGGCAAACTCCTACGAGCAGTACTTC. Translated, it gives CSARWTANSYEQYF.